Below, 2 T cell receptor beta chains from the same sample are listed, as sequenced in a study of T cells after yellow fever vaccination. TCRdb passed the 5' RACE reads through MiXCR, listing each CDR3 protein once. The table has about 340,000 distinct CDR3 sequences, about 12% seen once; the top ten hold about 3%. The specimen comprised CD4+ T cells sorted from PBMCs, sampled 15 days after the yellow fever booster vaccination. These receptors were collected from a man aged 18 to 30 who received the YFV17D yellow fever vaccine.

The rearrangement joins TRBV2 to TRBJ2-7, with D possibly TRBD2 on 8 matching bases. The CDR3 extends over 15 amino acids. The germline CDR1 and CDR2 sequences are SNHLY and FYNNEI. V dropped 7 bases and J dropped 6 bases, with 22 bases sitting between them. The CDR3 sequence: CASKTPGTRTGEQYV. CDR3 DNA sequence: TGTGCCAGCAAAACACCCGGGACTAGGACAGGCGAGCAGTACGTC.

This chain uses TRBV20-1 with TRBJ1-5, with D perhaps matching TRBD1 (5 bases). CDR3 size: 16 residues. Trimming cost V 6 bases and J 5 bases, with 23 bases left between them. Germline V gives CDR1 DFQATT, CDR2 SNEGSKA (reference sequence). The DNA of the CDR3 is TGCAGTGCAGAGTGGGGCGGGTTCGCGGGTGATCAGCCCCAGCATTTT. This encodes CSAEWGGFAGDQPQHF.